Listed below are T cell receptor beta chains from one sample, sequenced in a study of T-cell reconstitution after alpha-beta-depleted transplantation in children. TCRdb processed the PCR reads anew with MiXCR; each CDR3 protein has one entry. The sample yields 180,000 or so distinct CDR3 sequences, approximately 6% seen once. The specimen comprised PBMCs, sampled before TCRalphabeta/CD19-depleted stem cell transplant. The receptors derive from a girl under three years old with combined immunodeficiency, due to receive a stem cell transplant. CDR3s include the opening cysteine and the closing phenylalanine or tryptophan. Each record gives: J gene, D gene, clone size, V gene, CDR3 DNA, CDR3 protein. A D gene is named only where the DNA matches it firmly. Expanded clones get a size class; other rows say once, few or many, or leave the size out.

J gene: TRBJ2-2; D gene: -; clone size: many; V gene: TRBV12-3/TRBV12-4; CDR3 DNA: TGTGCCAGCAGTCTTCAGGGGACCGGGGAGCTGTTTTTT; CDR3 protein: CASSLQGTGELFF
J gene: TRBJ2-1; D gene: -; clone size: -; V gene: TRBV2; CDR3 DNA: TGTGCCAGCAGTGATTGGCTTGCAAGCTCCTACAATGAGCAGTTCTTC; CDR3 protein: CASSDWLASSYNEQFF
J gene: TRBJ2-5; D gene: -; clone size: many; V gene: TRBV18; CDR3 DNA: TGTGCCAGCTCACCATTAGATCCAGTGGAGACCCAGTACTTC; CDR3 protein: CASSPLDPVETQYF
J gene: TRBJ2-7; D gene: -; clone size: many; V gene: TRBV28; CDR3 DNA: TGTGCCAGCAACCATCTCGGGACAGGCCTAAGCGGGAGTTCGTACGAGCAGTACTTC; CDR3 protein: CASNHLGTGLSGSSYEQYF
J gene: TRBJ1-4; D gene: -; clone size: -; V gene: TRBV28; CDR3 DNA: TGTGCCAGCAGTTTGCCAACCCCCCTCGGGAGGGCGGGTGAAAAACTGTTTTTT; CDR3 protein: CASSLPTPLGRAGEKLFF
J gene: TRBJ2-1; D gene: TRBD2; clone size: -; V gene: TRBV4-3; CDR3 DNA: TGCGCCAGCAGCCAAGATCAATTAAGCGGGAGGTGGTATGAGCAGTTCTTC; CDR3 protein: CASSQDQLSGRWYEQFF
J gene: TRBJ2-1; D gene: -; clone size: few; V gene: TRBV20-1; CDR3 DNA: TGCAGTGCTAGAGCGAGACAGGGAGGATTATATGAGCAGTTCTTC; CDR3 protein: CSARARQGGLYEQFF
J gene: TRBJ2-3; D gene: -; clone size: many; V gene: TRBV18; CDR3 DNA: TGTGCCAGCTCACCATCGGCGCTTCTAACAGATACGCAGTATTTT; CDR3 protein: CASSPSALLTDTQYF
J gene: TRBJ1-5; D gene: -; clone size: few; V gene: TRBV5-1; CDR3 DNA: TGCGCCAGCAGCTTGAACCAGGGGACCCAGCCCCAGCATTTT; CDR3 protein: CASSLNQGTQPQHF
J gene: TRBJ2-7; D gene: -; clone size: many; V gene: TRBV20-1; CDR3 DNA: TGCAGTGCCCCCGGACAGCTCTACGAGCAGTACTTC; CDR3 protein: CSAPGQLYEQYF
J gene: TRBJ2-4; D gene: -; clone size: many; V gene: TRBV7-9; CDR3 DNA: TGTGCCAGCAGCCTATACTGGGACCCCAACATTCAGTACTTC; CDR3 protein: CASSLYWDPNIQYF
J gene: TRBJ2-1; D gene: -; clone size: many; V gene: TRBV7-9; CDR3 DNA: TGTGCCAGCAGCTTAAATTCGCTGGGGCCCTCCTACAATGAGCAGTTCTTC; CDR3 protein: CASSLNSLGPSYNEQFF
J gene: TRBJ1-2; D gene: -; clone size: many; V gene: TRBV29-1; CDR3 DNA: TGCAGCGTTGGGACGGAGTATGGCTACACCTTC; CDR3 protein: CSVGTEYGYTF
J gene: TRBJ1-1; D gene: TRBD1; clone size: many; V gene: TRBV5-1; CDR3 DNA: TGCGCCAGCAGCTTTCGATATAACAGGGGGGGAATGAACACTGAAGCTTTCTTT; CDR3 protein: CASSFRYNRGGMNTEAFF
J gene: TRBJ2-5; D gene: TRBD1; clone size: many; V gene: TRBV9; CDR3 DNA: TGTGCCAGCAGCGGGACAGGGAGCCAAGAGACCCAGTACTTC; CDR3 protein: CASSGTGSQETQYF
J gene: TRBJ1-1; D gene: -; clone size: many; V gene: TRBV15; CDR3 DNA: TGTGCCACCAGCTTAGAGGAACAGGGAGAAGCTTTCTTT; CDR3 protein: CATSLEEQGEAFF
J gene: TRBJ1-2; D gene: -; clone size: many; V gene: TRBV12-3/TRBV12-4; CDR3 DNA: TGTGCCAGCAGCCGGGGCTATGGCTACACCTTC; CDR3 protein: CASSRGYGYTF
J gene: TRBJ2-1; D gene: -; clone size: few; V gene: TRBV12-3/TRBV12-4; CDR3 DNA: TGTGCCAGCACGGTCGCCCTTTTAAATGAGCAGTTCTTC; CDR3 protein: CASTVALLNEQFF
J gene: TRBJ2-3; D gene: TRBD1; clone size: many; V gene: TRBV28; CDR3 DNA: TGTGCCATCTACGACAGGGCTTCCGATACGCAGTATTTT; CDR3 protein: CAIYDRASDTQYF
J gene: TRBJ2-3; D gene: -; clone size: medium-sized; V gene: TRBV7-6; CDR3 DNA: TGTGCCAGCAGCCCGGGGTTGGGTACGGGCACAGATACGCAGTATTTT; CDR3 protein: CASSPGLGTGTDTQYF
J gene: TRBJ2-7; D gene: TRBD1; clone size: many; V gene: TRBV24-1; CDR3 DNA: TGTGCCACCAGTGATACAGGGGACGAGCAGTACTTC; CDR3 protein: CATSDTGDEQYF
J gene: TRBJ2-7; D gene: -; clone size: many; V gene: TRBV5-1; CDR3 DNA: TGCGCCAGCAGCTTGGGTACCCTGGAGCAGTACTTC; CDR3 protein: CASSLGTLEQYF
J gene: TRBJ2-3; D gene: -; clone size: many; V gene: TRBV4-3; CDR3 DNA: TGCGCCAGCAGCCACGTCTCTAGCACAGATACGCAGTATTTT; CDR3 protein: CASSHVSSTDTQYF
J gene: TRBJ2-1; D gene: -; clone size: many; V gene: TRBV10-2; CDR3 DNA: TGCGCCAGCAGTGAGAATCTTCCCCCGGCAATAAATGAGCAGTTCTTC; CDR3 protein: CASSENLPPAINEQFF
J gene: TRBJ2-7; D gene: -; clone size: many; V gene: TRBV29-1; CDR3 DNA: TGCAGCGTTGAAATAGGCAACTCCTACGAGCAGTACTTC; CDR3 protein: CSVEIGNSYEQYF
J gene: TRBJ2-7; D gene: TRBD1; clone size: many; V gene: TRBV12-3/TRBV12-4; CDR3 DNA: TGTGCCAGCAGGGGACAGGGACGATATGACGAGCAGTACTTC; CDR3 protein: CASRGQGRYDEQYF
J gene: TRBJ2-1; D gene: -; clone size: many; V gene: TRBV5-1; CDR3 DNA: TGCGCCAGCAGCTTGGCTGGGTGGGTGGCTAGTCAGTTCTTC; CDR3 protein: CASSLAGWVASQFF
J gene: TRBJ1-1; D gene: -; clone size: many; V gene: TRBV29-1; CDR3 DNA: TGCAGCGACAGCGAGGCTTTCTTT; CDR3 protein: CSDSEAFF
J gene: TRBJ2-3; D gene: TRBD2; clone size: -; V gene: TRBV7-2; CDR3 DNA: TGTGCCAGCAGCTTAGCACTAGCGTCGGTGGATACGCAGTATTTT; CDR3 protein: CASSLALASVDTQYF
J gene: TRBJ2-7; D gene: -; clone size: many; V gene: TRBV21-1; CDR3 DNA: TGTGCCAGCAGCAATCCCGGGACTAGCGTCTACGAGCAGTACTTC; CDR3 protein: CASSNPGTSVYEQYF
J gene: TRBJ2-7; D gene: TRBD2; clone size: many; V gene: TRBV2; CDR3 DNA: TGTGCCAGCATTAAGCGGGGCACTTACGAGCAGTACTTC; CDR3 protein: CASIKRGTYEQYF
J gene: TRBJ2-3; D gene: TRBD1; clone size: many; V gene: TRBV30; CDR3 DNA: TGTGCCTGGAGTCAACAGGGGAGCACGCAGTATTTT; CDR3 protein: CAWSQQGSTQYF
J gene: TRBJ2-2; D gene: -; clone size: many; V gene: TRBV12-3/TRBV12-4; CDR3 DNA: TGTGCCAGCACCAAGCTCGGGGTGAACACCGGGGAGCTGTTTTTT; CDR3 protein: CASTKLGVNTGELFF
J gene: TRBJ1-2; D gene: -; clone size: -; V gene: TRBV20-1; CDR3 DNA: TGCAGTGCTCCCCCAGGTTATGGCTACACCTTC; CDR3 protein: CSAPPGYGYTF
J gene: TRBJ2-1; D gene: -; clone size: many; V gene: TRBV5-5; CDR3 DNA: TGTGCCAGCAGGCCTCCGGGATACAATGAGCAGTTCTTC; CDR3 protein: CASRPPGYNEQFF
J gene: TRBJ2-3; D gene: TRBD2; clone size: -; V gene: TRBV29-1; CDR3 DNA: TGCAGCGTTGACCTCGCGGGAGGGCCGAGGGATACGCAGTATTTT; CDR3 protein: CSVDLAGGPRDTQYF
J gene: TRBJ2-2; D gene: TRBD1; clone size: many; V gene: TRBV2; CDR3 DNA: TGTGCCAGCAGTTATACAGGGGGGAGCACCGGGGAGCTGTTTTTT; CDR3 protein: CASSYTGGSTGELFF
J gene: TRBJ2-3; D gene: TRBD2; clone size: many; V gene: TRBV7-9; CDR3 DNA: TGTGCCAGCAGCCGACTAGCGGGTACGCAGTATTTT; CDR3 protein: CASSRLAGTQYF
J gene: TRBJ2-7; D gene: -; clone size: many; V gene: TRBV28; CDR3 DNA: TGTGCCAGCGGACGAACAGTTTCCTACGAGCAGTACTTC; CDR3 protein: CASGRTVSYEQYF
J gene: TRBJ2-2; D gene: -; clone size: many; V gene: TRBV12-3/TRBV12-4; CDR3 DNA: TGTGCCAGCAGGGACCTGAACACCGGGGAGCTGTTTTTT; CDR3 protein: CASRDLNTGELFF
J gene: TRBJ1-2; D gene: TRBD1; clone size: many; V gene: TRBV29-1; CDR3 DNA: TGCAGCGTTGGACAGGGGTTTGGCTATGGCTACACCTTC; CDR3 protein: CSVGQGFGYGYTF
J gene: TRBJ2-1; D gene: -; clone size: -; V gene: TRBV14; CDR3 DNA: TGTGCCAGCAGTTCTCCTAGCAATGAGCAGTTCTTC; CDR3 protein: CASSSPSNEQFF
J gene: TRBJ2-3; D gene: -; clone size: many; V gene: TRBV28; CDR3 DNA: TGTGCCAGCAGTTTGGTCGGGACCCGAAGCACAGATACGCAGTATTTT; CDR3 protein: CASSLVGTRSTDTQYF
J gene: TRBJ2-7; D gene: TRBD1; clone size: many; V gene: TRBV29-1; CDR3 DNA: TGCAGCGTCAATGACGGGACAGGTAACGAGCAGTACTTC; CDR3 protein: CSVNDGTGNEQYF
J gene: TRBJ2-1; D gene: -; clone size: many; V gene: TRBV28; CDR3 DNA: TGTGCCAGCAGTTTAAGAGGGGCGGGATACAATGAGCAGTTCTTC; CDR3 protein: CASSLRGAGYNEQFF
J gene: TRBJ2-1; D gene: TRBD2; clone size: few; V gene: TRBV6-5; CDR3 DNA: TGTGCCAGCAGTTACCTCCGGACTAGCGGGAATCCCTACAATGAGCAGTTCTTC; CDR3 protein: CASSYLRTSGNPYNEQFF
J gene: TRBJ1-2; D gene: -; clone size: few; V gene: TRBV7-2; CDR3 DNA: TGTGCCAGCAGCAGAGATAACTATGGCTACACCTTC; CDR3 protein: CASSRDNYGYTF
J gene: TRBJ2-7; D gene: TRBD2; clone size: -; V gene: TRBV5-8; CDR3 DNA: TGTGCCAGCAGCTTGTGGGGCATTAGCGGGGTCTACGAGCAGTACTTC; CDR3 protein: CASSLWGISGVYEQYF
J gene: TRBJ2-6; D gene: TRBD1; clone size: many; V gene: TRBV20-1; CDR3 DNA: TGCAGTGCTAGAAGCCTCTGGACAGGGGGCTCTGGGGCCAACGTCCTGACTTTC; CDR3 protein: CSARSLWTGGSGANVLTF
J gene: TRBJ2-7; D gene: -; clone size: many; V gene: TRBV28; CDR3 DNA: TGTGCCAGCAGTTTAGGGAGCTCCTACGAGCAGTACTTC; CDR3 protein: CASSLGSSYEQYF